The next 21 T cell receptor beta chains were all read from a single sample in a study of T-cell reconstitution after alpha-beta-depleted transplantation in children. Unique molecular identifiers featured in how the TCRbeta library was prepared. TCRdb reanalysed the PCR reads using MiXCR and keeps one entry per CDR3 protein. The sample holds hundreds of thousands of distinct CDR3 sequences, 10% to 15% seen once. The source was PBMCs, collected from the stem cell graft. These receptors all come from a human donor who donated a stem cell graft to a child with Fanconi anemia.

This clonotype was counted at least ten times. The chain carries TRBV29-1 and TRBJ1-2; D gene uncertain. The CDR3 sequence is 14 residues long. Germline V gene sequence: CDR1 SQVTM, CDR2 ANQGSEA. V lost 2 bases and J lost 2, with 12 bases in between. The CDR3 sequence: CSVETLFLNYGYTF. CDR3 nucleotide sequence: TGCAGCGTTGAAACTCTCTTCCTGAACTATGGCTACACCTTC. Full variable domain (rest looked up from reference TRBV29-1 and TRBJ1-2): SAVISQKPSRDICQRGTSLTIQCQVDSQVTMMFWYRQQPGQSLTLIATANQGSEATYESGFVIDKFPISRPNLTFSTLTVSNMSPEDSSIYLCSVETLFLNYGYTFGSGTRLTVV.

This chain links TRBV4-2 with TRBJ1-2, with D possibly being TRBD1 (5 bases). Trimming cost V 2 bases and J 3 bases, with 19 bases left between them. Germline CDR1 is LGHNA and CDR2 is YNFKEQ. The CDR3 has 17 amino acids. The CDR3 reads CASSQPPRGGAYYGYTF. CDR3 coding DNA: TGTGCCAGCAGCCAACCCCCCCGGGGAGGGGCGTACTATGGCTACACCTTC.

The chain links TRBV5-1 to TRBJ1-1, with TRBD1 identical over 10 bases. V dropped 3 bases and J dropped 12; count of bases not matched to a gene: 5. Germline lookup yields CDR1 SGHRS and CDR2 YFSETQ. This CDR3 has 12 residues. The DNA of the CDR3 is TGCGCCAGCAGCTCTGAGGGACAGGGGACTTTCTTT. This sequence encodes CASSSEGQGTFF.

The CDR3 bases are TGTGCCAGCAACGGGGGTAAAAATGAGCAGTTCTTC. It codes for CASNGGKNEQFF. V and J are TRBV12-3 or TRBV12-4 and TRBJ2-1, with D perhaps TRBD2 (6 bases). This CDR3 is 12 amino acids long. V shed 7 bases and J shed 7 bases, with 11 bases lying between them.

This clonotype came up once. The chain uses TRBV7-9 and TRBJ2-2; TRBD1 matches 9 bases. This CDR3 spans 16 amino acids. The germline V gene has CDR1 SEHNR and CDR2 FQNEAQ (reference sequence). The V segment lost 4 bases and the J segment 4 bases; nucleotides outside the gene matches: 7. The CDR3 region has the DNA TGTGCCAGCAGCTCCCCGGGACAGGGCGGCACCGGGGAGCTGTTTTTT. Translating it yields CASSSPGQGGTGELFF.

This clonotype showed up many times. The chain joins TRBV27 to TRBJ2-1; D possibly corresponds to TRBD1 (6 bases). The CDR3 has 15 residues. Germline V gene lookup returns CDR1 MNHEY and CDR2 SMNVEV (reference sequence). V lost 2 bases and J 5 bases, leaving 13 bases between the germline ends. The CDR3 bases are TGTGCCAGCAGTTTACAGACAGGTAGACACAATGAGCAGTTCTTC. This encodes CASSLQTGRHNEQFF.

The chain carries TRBV13 and TRBJ1-1; D may be TRBD1 (5 bases). Germline V gene sequence: CDR1 PRHDT, CDR2 FYEKMQ (reference sequence). The CDR3 spans 15 residues. Trimming cost V 5 bases and J 2 bases, with 15 bases left between them. CDR3 sequence reads: CASSTQQESNTEAFF. The CDR3 region has the DNA TGTGCCAGCAGCACACAACAGGAGTCAAACACTGAAGCTTTCTTT.

The V gene is TRBV2, the J gene TRBJ1-5; D is perhaps TRBD1 (5 bases). The CDR3 loop spans 14 amino acids. CDR1 and CDR2 from the germline V gene are SNHLY and FYNNEI. The V and J ends lost 8 bases and 2 bases respectively, with 13 bases between them. This chain's CDR3 is CASGAFGGNQPQHF. In DNA form, the CDR3 reads TGTGCCAGCGGGGCTTTTGGGGGCAATCAGCCCCAGCATTTT.

This clonotype has a count of ten or more. The rearrangement uses TRBV11-1 and TRBJ2-1; 8 bases align to TRBD2. The junction had 16 bases not matched to a gene; V was cut back by 5 bases and J by 4 bases. The germline V gene encodes CDR1 SGHAT and CDR2 FQDESV (reference sequence). This CDR3 contains 18 residues. The CDR3 spells CASSDPPSRRGAYNEQFF. The CDR3 nucleotides are TGTGCCAGCAGCGACCCCCCAAGTCGGCGGGGGGCTTACAATGAGCAGTTCTTC. The whole variable domain, remainder taken from reference TRBV11-1 and TRBJ2-1, is EAEVAQSPRYKITEKSQAVAFWCDPISGHATLYWYRQILGQGPELLVQFQDESVVDDSQLPKDRFSAERLKGVDSTLKIQPAELGDSAMYLCASSDPPSRRGAYNEQFFGPGTRLTVL.

This clonotype was recorded a few times. The V call is TRBV27, the J call TRBJ2-1, with TRBD2 identical over 7 bases. Germline V gene data show CDR1 as MNHEY and CDR2 as SMNVEV (reference sequence). The CDR3 consists of 14 residues. V was pared by 8 bases and J by 5 bases, with 9 bases of the junction left unmatched. The CDR3 region is CASFSERGDNEQFF. In DNA form, the CDR3 reads TGTGCCAGCTTCAGCGAGCGGGGCGACAATGAGCAGTTCTTC.

The table lists this clonotype with many counts. The rearrangement joins TRBV20-1 to TRBJ1-3; D unresolved. V lost 1 base, J lost 0 bases, and 10 bases lay in between. CDR1 is DFQATT, CDR2 SNEGSKA, per germline (reference sequence). This CDR3 region has 15 residues. The CDR3 DNA follows: TGCAGTGCTAGAGTAAATGGAGGCTCTGGAAACACCATATATTTT. Translated: CSARVNGGSGNTIYF.

This clonotype was counted a few times. This chain connects TRBV7-8 to TRBJ1-1; 9 bases align to TRBD1. The germline V gene encodes CDR1 SGHVS and CDR2 FQNEAQ. CDR3 size: 17 residues. J was trimmed by 5 bases and V by 4 bases; bases with no gene match: 14. The CDR3 nucleotides read TGTGCCAGCAGCTCGTATCCGGGACAGGGTTTAAGGACTGAAGCTTTCTTT. Protein product: CASSSYPGQGLRTEAFF.

This clonotype was detected many times. The chain is built from TRBV24-1 and TRBJ2-5; D may be TRBD1 or TRBD2 (5 bases each). Trimming removed 10 bases at V and 5 bases at J, with 10 bases between. Germline lookup yields CDR1 KGHDR and CDR2 SFDVKD. CDR3 length: 11 residues. The CDR3 coding sequence is TGTGCCACGTCAGAGGGGGAGACCCAGTACTTC. Translated: CATSEGETQYF.

The chain carries TRBV6-6 and TRBJ1-4; no firm D call. The CDR3 totals 13 residues. Germline lookup yields CDR1 MNHNY and CDR2 SVGAGI (reference sequence). V was trimmed by 3 bases and J by 5 bases, leaving 7 bases between them. CDR3 DNA sequence: TGTGCCAGCAGTTATATCGGAAATGAAAAACTGTTTTTT. Protein: CASSYIGNEKLFF.

This clonotype showed up just a few times. The CDR3 sequence is CSARIAGGRGDTDTQYF. CDR3 DNA sequence: TGCAGTGCTAGAATAGCGGGGGGTCGAGGAGACACAGATACGCAGTATTTT. The J gene is TRBJ2-3, the V gene TRBV20-1; 10 bases match TRBD2. Germline assignment: CDR1 DFQATT and CDR2 SNEGSKA (reference sequence). Trimming cost V 2 bases and J 2 bases; bases outside gene matches: 10. This CDR3 is 17 amino acids long.

This clonotype was found a few times. The chain employs TRBV10-3 and TRBJ2-5; D gene unclear. The V gene lost 4 bases and the J gene lost 5 bases, with 17 bases spanning the gap. Germline assignment: CDR1 ENHRY and CDR2 SYGVKD. The CDR3 is made up of 15 amino acids. Here the CDR3 DNA reads TGTGCCATCAGTGTATCCCCCACCACGAGCGAGACCCAGTACTTC. This encodes CAISVSPTTSETQYF.

This clonotype turned up a few times. This chain joins TRBV2 and TRBJ2-7; TRBD1 matches 7 bases. The germline V gene encodes CDR1 SNHLY and CDR2 FYNNEI. After removal of 6 bases from V and 12 bases from J, the junction contained 14 bases not matched to a gene. CDR3 length: 13 residues. The CDR3 sequence: CASSEGAAGSWYF. The CDR3 DNA follows: TGTGCCAGCAGCGAGGGGGCAGCTGGGAGTTGGTACTTC.

The sample holds a few counts of this clonotype. The CDR3 DNA follows: TGTGCCAGCAGCCCACTGGGGGACAGCTTGAACACTGAAGCTTTCTTT. Translated: CASSPLGDSLNTEAFF. The V call is TRBV5-6, the J call TRBJ1-1, with 7 bases identical to TRBD1. Germline lookup yields CDR1 SGHDT and CDR2 YYEEEE. V lost 4 bases and J lost 0; bases outside the gene matches: 9. This CDR3 is 16 amino acids long.

This clonotype has a count of ten or more. The V call is TRBV29-1, the J call TRBJ1-1; no clear D. CDR1 and CDR2 from the germline V gene are SQVTM and ANQGSEA. This CDR3 region has 12 residues. V was trimmed by 3 bases and J by 4 bases, leaving 9 bases between them. For the CDR3, the DNA is TGCAGCGTTGATTTCGGGAGCACTGAAGCTTTCTTT. Protein sequence: CSVDFGSTEAFF.

The chain employs TRBV9 and TRBJ1-3; D uncertain. Germline lookup yields CDR1 SGDLS and CDR2 YYNGEE. The CDR3 has 16 residues. Deletions cut 3 bases from V and 4 bases from J, with 17 bases between. The CDR3 protein is CASSARATAWGNTIYF. The CDR3 nucleotides read TGTGCCAGCAGCGCTAGGGCGACGGCATGGGGAAACACCATATATTTT. Together with reference TRBV9 and TRBJ1-3, the CDR3 gives the full variable domain: DSGVTQTPKHLITATGQRVTLRCSPRSGDLSVYWYQQSLDQGLQFLIQYYNGEERAKGNILERFSAQQFPDLHSELNLSSLELGDSALYFCASSARATAWGNTIYFGEGSWLTVV.

V and J are TRBV10-3 and TRBJ2-1; D might be TRBD1 (5 bases). This CDR3 has 15 residues. The germline V gene encodes CDR1 ENHRY and CDR2 SYGVKD. Deletions cut 6 bases from V and 7 bases from J, with 19 bases between. As DNA, the CDR3 is TGTGCCATCAGAGATACAATCCAGGGTAGAAATGAGCAGTTCTTC. It encodes CAIRDTIQGRNEQFF.